Each of the 26 T cell receptor beta chains below was sequenced from the same sample in a study of early T cells in non-severe SARS-CoV-2 infection. TCRdb ran MiXCR on the 5' RACE reads and lists one entry per CDR3 protein. The table lists some 26,000 distinct CDR3 sequences, around 4.2% of them singletons. Sequenced material: whole blood. The source of these receptors is an adult who was a healthcare worker with PCR-confirmed SARS-CoV-2 infection or an uninfected control (not recorded which).

This clonotype has a handful of counts. This chain joins TRBV5-1 and TRBJ2-1, with TRBD2 matching 11 bases. The ends lost 5 bases at V and 3 bases at J; junction bases unmatched: 10. Germline lookup yields CDR1 SGHRS and CDR2 YFSETQ. The CDR3 consists of 17 residues. The CDR3 DNA reads TGCGCCAGCAGAAGGGCGGGACTAGCGGAGAACTACAATGAGCAGTTCTTC. It translates to CASRRAGLAENYNEQFF.

Many counts were recorded for this clonotype. DNA for the CDR3: TGTGCCACCCGACAGGGGGCCAACAATCAGCCCCAGCATTTT. Its translation: CATRQGANNQPQHF. The chain has TRBV6-1 and TRBJ1-5; 10 bases match TRBD1. The germline V gene encodes CDR1 MNHNS and CDR2 SASEGT. The CDR3 is 14 amino acids. The V segment lost 10 bases and the J segment 3 bases; nucleotides outside the gene matches: 6.

V and J are TRBV27 and TRBJ1-6; the D is unclear. This CDR3 is 13 amino acids long. The germline V and J ends were trimmed by 6 bases and 9 bases, with 12 bases remaining between them. Germline values: CDR1 MNHEY, CDR2 SMNVEV (reference sequence). CDR3 DNA sequence: TGTGCCAGCAGAAACATACAAGGTTCACCCCTCCACTTT. Its translation is CASRNIQGSPLHF.

This clonotype was seen ten or more times. The chain employs TRBV18 and TRBJ1-5, with 7 bases fitting TRBD1. CDR1 is KGHSH and CDR2 is LQKENI in the germline V gene. V was clipped by 5 bases and J by 1 base; unmatched bases: 2. The CDR3 extends over 14 amino acids. CDR3 region: CASSVDRSNQPQHF. The CDR3 DNA follows: TGTGCCAGCTCAGTGGACAGGAGCAATCAGCCCCAGCATTTT.

This clonotype occurred many times. V usage is TRBV7-9 and J usage is TRBJ2-7; maybe TRBD1 (6 bases). The germline V and J ends were trimmed by 3 bases and 0 bases, with 9 bases remaining between them. The CDR3 extends over 14 amino acids. Germline CDR1 is SEHNR and CDR2 is FQNEAQ (reference sequence). CDR3 residues: CASSFLDSSYEQYF. The DNA of the CDR3 is TGTGCCAGCAGCTTTCTGGACAGCTCCTACGAGCAGTACTTC.

Many counts were recorded for this clonotype. This rearrangement joins TRBV20-1 to TRBJ2-7; TRBD1 matches 8 bases. The CDR3 consists of 14 residues. CDR1 is DFQATT and CDR2 is SNEGSKA in the germline V gene (reference sequence). With V trimmed by 6 bases and J by 3 bases, 10 bases remained unmatched. CDR3 bases: TGCAGTGCCATACGACAGGGGTCCATCTACGAGCAGTACTTC. Translation gives CSAIRQGSIYEQYF.

This clonotype was found many times. The chain links TRBV7-9 to TRBJ2-7, with 7 bases aligning to TRBD1. CDR1 SEHNR and CDR2 FQNEAQ come from the germline V gene (reference sequence). The CDR3 has 15 residues. Trimming at V came to 5 bases and at J to 5 bases, leaving 12 bases not matched to a gene. This CDR3 is CASSQSTGVGHEQYF. Written as DNA, the CDR3 is TGTGCCAGCAGCCAATCCACAGGGGTTGGCCACGAGCAGTACTTC.

This chain uses TRBV28 with TRBJ2-3, with 10 bases lining up with TRBD2. The CDR3 is 16 amino acids. CDR1 and CDR2 from the germline V gene are MDHEN and SYDVKM. V shed 6 bases, J shed 2 bases, and the junction held 8 bases outside the gene matches. CDR3 nucleotide sequence: TGTGCCAGCAGCCGAGGACTAGCGGTGACCACAGATACGCAGTATTTT. It translates to CASSRGLAVTTDTQYF.

The chain is built from TRBV19 and TRBJ1-2; D unresolved. Germline lookup yields CDR1 LNHDA and CDR2 SQIVND (reference sequence). Trimming took off 1 base at V and 2 bases at J, with 11 bases between the two ends. The CDR3 runs 15 residues. The CDR3 DNA follows: TGTGCCAGTAGTATAGTTCCAGCCCTAAACTATGGCTACACCTTC. This codes for CASSIVPALNYGYTF. Supplemented by reference TRBV19 and TRBJ1-2, the full variable domain reads DGGITQSPKYLFRKEGQNVTLSCEQNLNHDAMYWYRQDPGQGLRLIYYSQIVNDFQKGDIAEGYSVSREKKESFPLTVTSAQKNPTAFYLCASSIVPALNYGYTFGSGTRLTVV.

This clonotype was seen at least ten times. For the CDR3, the DNA is TGCAGTGCGGGAGGACCGGGCAGCTTTTCCTCCTACGAGCAGTACTTC. Its protein product is CSAGGPGSFSSYEQYF. The V gene is TRBV20-1, the J gene TRBJ2-7; TRBD2 might be the D (6 bases). The length of the CDR3 is 16 residues. The germline V gene encodes CDR1 DFQATT and CDR2 SNEGSKA (reference sequence). Trimming stripped 6 bases from V and 0 bases from J, with 21 bases between.

This clonotype was observed many times. The chain couples TRBV23-1 to TRBJ2-1; 9 bases match TRBD1. TRBV23-1 is an ORF for which the function is uncertain. This CDR3 contains 17 residues. V shed 0 bases, J shed 3 bases, and the junction held 6 bases outside the gene matches. CDR3 sequence: CASSQSDGTGRYNEQFF. The CDR3 coding sequence is TGCGCCAGCAGTCAATCAGATGGGACAGGGCGCTACAATGAGCAGTTCTTC.

Many counts were recorded for this clonotype. This chain uses TRBV18 with TRBJ2-3; D ambiguous. Germline assignment: CDR1 KGHSH and CDR2 LQKENI. The CDR3 is 11 residues long. Trimming removed 3 bases from V and 3 bases from J, with 1 base in between. The CDR3 DNA is TGTGCCAGCTCACCGACAGATACGCAGTATTTT. Its protein product is CASSPTDTQYF.

The chain is built from TRBV6-5 and TRBJ1-6; 9 nucleotides line up with TRBD1. CDR1 MNHEY and CDR2 SVGAGI come from the germline V gene. J was trimmed by 7 bases and V by 6 bases; bases with no gene match: 4. This CDR3 contains 14 residues. The CDR3 DNA reads as TGTGCCAGCAGGGGACAGGGACCAAATTCACCCCTCCACTTT. It is translated as CASRGQGPNSPLHF.

The sample holds many counts of this clonotype. The chain uses TRBV5-5 and TRBJ1-1; D remains ambiguous. The germline gives CDR1 SGHKS, CDR2 YYEKEE (reference sequence). Trimming cost V 4 bases and J 4 bases, with 11 bases left between them. The CDR3 loop spans 13 amino acids. The CDR3 loop reads CASSLPRSTEAFF. The CDR3 nucleotides are TGTGCCAGCAGCCTCCCAAGGAGCACTGAAGCTTTCTTT.

This clonotype was found many times. The chain links TRBV11-3 to TRBJ2-1, with D unclear. Germline V CDR1 and CDR2: SGHNT, YENEEA. The CDR3 runs 15 residues. The V end was cut by 5 bases, the J end by 10 bases, with 21 bases between. The CDR3 protein is CASSPPSAALKEQFF. The DNA for the CDR3 is TGTGCCAGCAGCCCCCCCAGCGCGGCCCTAAAGGAGCAGTTCTTC.

This clonotype was counted many times. The rearrangement uses TRBV5-1 and TRBJ2-7, with TRBD1 matching over 7 bases. The CDR3 covers 15 residues. CDR1 is SGHRS and CDR2 is YFSETQ in the germline V gene. V was clipped by 1 base and J by 7 bases; unmatched bases: 11. The CDR3 loop reads CASSLYGDSLGEQYF. The CDR3 nucleotides read TGCGCCAGCAGCTTGTACGGGGACAGCCTTGGGGAGCAGTACTTC.

By sample share, this clonotype is medium-sized (0.01 to 0.1%). The rearrangement uses TRBV12-3 or TRBV12-4 and TRBJ2-1, with D uncertain. CDR3 size: 14 residues. V gave up 3 bases and J gave up 6 bases, with 12 bases separating them. CDR3 sequence: CASSFPNIRNEQFF. The CDR3 DNA reads as TGTGCCAGCAGTTTCCCCAACATACGCAATGAGCAGTTCTTC.

This clonotype was observed at least ten times. The chain links TRBV6-1 to TRBJ2-2; D is undetermined. CDR1 and CDR2 from the germline V gene are MNHNS and SASEGT. Trimming pared 2 bases from V and 5 bases from J, leaving 6 bases between. The CDR3 is 13 residues long. The CDR3 DNA sequence: TGTGCCAGCAGTGAATTTCTTACCGGGGAGCTGTTTTTT. This sequence encodes CASSEFLTGELFF.

J is TRBJ2-1 and V is TRBV10-1, with 9 bases that match TRBD2. CDR3 length: 15 amino acids. Germline V gives CDR1 WNHNN, CDR2 SYGVQD (reference sequence). The V segment lost 5 bases and the J segment 3 bases; nucleotides outside the gene matches: 5. Here the CDR3 DNA reads TGCGCCAGCAGTTCTAGCGGGAAGGTCTACAATGAGCAGTTCTTC. Protein: CASSSSGKVYNEQFF.

V is TRBV2 and J is TRBJ1-2; D is undetermined. Germline V gives CDR1 SNHLY, CDR2 FYNNEI. The CDR3 spans 12 residues. Deletions cut 1 base from V and 8 bases from J, with 8 bases between. The DNA for the CDR3 is TGTGCCAGCAGTGAAGAAGGGCCCGGCTACACCTTC. This sequence encodes CASSEEGPGYTF.

This clonotype was detected ten times or more. This rearrangement joins TRBV25-1 to TRBJ1-1; a weak D match, TRBD1 (5 bases). Germline V gives CDR1 MGHDK, CDR2 SYGVNS. The CDR3 totals 13 residues. Between the trimmed V and J ends, which lost 6 bases and 0 bases, there was a span of 8 bases. CDR3 nucleotide sequence: TGTGCCAGCAGGGACATCATGAACACTGAAGCTTTCTTT. This gives the protein CASRDIMNTEAFF.

Many counts were recorded for this clonotype. The chain has TRBV2 and TRBJ2-7; 8 positions agree with TRBD1. The trim removed 3 bases at V and 5 bases at J, leaving 9 bases unmatched. Germline V CDR1 and CDR2: SNHLY, FYNNEI. This CDR3 has 15 amino acids. The CDR3: CASSDGGRGPDEQYF. As DNA, the CDR3 is TGTGCCAGCAGTGACGGGGGCAGGGGGCCCGACGAGCAGTACTTC. Full variable domain (remainder filled in from reference TRBV2 and TRBJ2-7): EPEVTQTPSHQVTQMGQEVILRCVPISNHLYFYWYRQILGQKVEFLVSFYNNEISEKSEIFDDQFSVERPDGSNFTLKIRSTKLEDSAMYFCASSDGGRGPDEQYFGPGTRLTVT.

By sample share, this clonotype is medium-sized. The gene calls are TRBV6-5 and TRBJ2-4; a possible D gene is TRBD1 (5 bases). The CDR3 has 14 residues. V lost 7 bases, J lost 7 bases, and 17 bases lay in between. From germline, CDR1 is MNHEY and CDR2 SVGAGI. This CDR3 reads CASIQDSSSNIQYF. CDR3 bases: TGTGCCAGCATTCAAGACAGTTCCTCTAACATTCAGTACTTC.

This clonotype came up many times. The chain recombines TRBV20-1 with TRBJ2-1; D is unclear. The CDR3 is made up of 12 amino acids. Trimming cost V 6 bases and J 8 bases, with 14 bases left between them. Germline CDR1 and CDR2: DFQATT and SNEGSKA (reference sequence). As DNA, the CDR3 is TGCAGTGCCCTGATGTTTGGGGATGAGCAGTTCTTC. This translates into CSALMFGDEQFF.

This clonotype was detected many times. J is TRBJ1-5 and V is TRBV2, with no clear D. The CDR3 has 16 amino acids. The germline V gene has CDR1 SNHLY and CDR2 FYNNEI. Trimming pared 2 bases from V and 0 bases from J, leaving 11 bases between. CDR3 amino acids: CASSERQFYSNQPQHF. Here the CDR3 DNA reads TGTGCCAGCAGTGAACGCCAGTTCTATAGCAATCAGCCCCAGCATTTT. The full variable domain, in which reference TRBV2 and TRBJ1-5 provide the parts outside the CDR3, is EPEVTQTPSHQVTQMGQEVILRCVPISNHLYFYWYRQILGQKVEFLVSFYNNEISEKSEIFDDQFSVERPDGSNFTLKIRSTKLEDSAMYFCASSERQFYSNQPQHFGDGTRLSIL.

This clonotype was seen only a few times. The chain is built from TRBV3-1 and TRBJ2-1; TRBD2 is a possible D gene (6 bases). The CDR3 totals 15 residues. V lost 4 bases, J lost 4 bases, and 14 bases lay in between. CDR1 LGHDT and CDR2 YNNKEL come from the germline V gene (reference sequence). In DNA form, the CDR3 reads TGTGCCAGCAGCCTCCCGGGAGTCGGGTACAATGAGCAGTTCTTC. Amino acid sequence: CASSLPGVGYNEQFF.